These 22 T cell receptor beta chains came from one sample sequenced in a study of neoadjuvant nivolumab and ipilimumab in lung cancer. The method was immunoSEQ multiplex PCR; TCRdb's version includes in-frame clones alone and lacks a portion of them. The sample has 30,000 or so clones, 75% to 85% seen once. Source: tumor tissue, taken after neoadjuvant nivolumab, alone or with ipilimumab, at or shortly before surgery. The receptors derive from an adult with non-small cell lung cancer.

The gene calls are TRBV15 and TRBJ2-2; D gene ambiguous. CDR1 LNHNV and CDR2 YYDKDF come from the germline V gene (reference sequence). The CDR3 spans 14 residues. V lost 1 base and J lost 5, with 8 bases in between. CDR3 amino acids: CATSRGTETGELFF. In nucleotides, the CDR3 is TGTGCCACCAGCAGAGGAACGGAGACCGGGGAGCTGTTTTTT.

The chain links TRBV2 to TRBJ1-1, with 7 nucleotides matching TRBD1. The CDR3 is made up of 14 amino acids. From germline, CDR1 is SNHLY and CDR2 FYNNEI. The J segment lost 6 bases and the V segment lost 6 bases, leaving 10 bases of the junction unmatched. The CDR3 DNA reads as TGTGCCAGCAGGCCGACAGGGATGGGCGCTGAAGCTTTCTTT. This sequence encodes CASRPTGMGAEAFF. The whole variable domain, filled in from reference TRBV2 and TRBJ1-1, reads EPEVTQTPSHQVTQMGQEVILRCVPISNHLYFYWYRQILGQKVEFLVSFYNNEISEKSEIFDDQFSVERPDGSNFTLKIRSTKLEDSAMYFCASRPTGMGAEAFFGQGTRLTVV.

In its sample, this clone was seen a few times. The chain carries TRBV19 and TRBJ1-5, with D maybe TRBD1 (5 bases). The germline V gene has CDR1 LNHDA and CDR2 SQIVND (reference sequence). Deletions cut 6 bases from V and 0 bases from J, with 12 bases between. The CDR3 consists of 15 residues. CDR3 nucleotides: TGTGCCAGTAGGTGGGACCGTAATAGCAATCAGCCCCAGCATTTT. It translates to CASRWDRNSNQPQHF.

The genes are TRBV5-4 and TRBJ2-5; 12 bases agree with TRBD2. This CDR3 has 16 residues. With 4 bases clipped from V and 5 bases from J, the junction kept 9 bases outside the gene matches. Germline CDR1 SGHNT, CDR2 YYREEE (reference sequence). For the CDR3, the DNA is TGTGCCAGCAGCACCGCTAGCGGGGGGGCGGAGGAGACCCAGTACTTC. It is translated as CASSTASGGAEETQYF.

The rearrangement uses TRBV30 and TRBJ2-5; D gene unclear. The germline gives CDR1 GTSNPN, CDR2 SVGIG (reference sequence). The V and J ends lost 2 bases and 2 bases respectively, with 6 bases between them. CDR3 length: 12 residues. The CDR3 DNA sequence: TGTGCCTGGAGTACCTTTCAAGAGACCCAGTACTTC. It codes for CAWSTFQETQYF. The variable domain in full, with the rest retrieved from reference TRBV30 and TRBJ2-5, is SQTIHQWPATLVQPVGSPLSLECTVEGTSNPNLYWYRQAAGRGLQLLFYSVGIGQISSEVPQNLSASRPQDRQFILSSKKLLLSDSGFYLCAWSTFQETQYFGPGTRLLVL.

The chain employs TRBV7-2 and TRBJ1-6, with 8 bases that match TRBD1. Trimming removed 3 bases from V and 10 bases from J; junction bases left unmatched: 8. Germline values: CDR1 SGHTA, CDR2 FQGNSA. The CDR3 totals 15 residues. The CDR3 protein is CASSLTGELRSPLHF. The CDR3 DNA follows: TGTGCCAGCAGCTTGACAGGGGAGTTGCGCTCACCCCTCCACTTT.

The V and J genes are TRBV30 and TRBJ1-4; 11 nucleotides line up with TRBD1. Germline loops: CDR1 GTSNPN, CDR2 SVGIG (reference sequence). With V trimmed by 5 bases and J by 7 bases, 6 bases remained unmatched. This CDR3 is built from 14 residues. CDR3: CAWQGDRGSEKLFF. The CDR3 nucleotides are TGTGCCTGGCAAGGGGACAGGGGGAGTGAAAAACTGTTTTTT.

V usage is TRBV11-2 and J usage is TRBJ1-5; unclear D gene. Trimming removed 1 base at V and 7 bases at J, with 8 bases between. Germline V gene sequence: CDR1 SGHAT, CDR2 FQNNGV. The CDR3 sequence is 13 residues long. The CDR3 region is CASSLVAGQPQHF. The CDR3 DNA sequence: TGTGCCAGCAGCTTAGTAGCGGGGCAGCCCCAGCATTTT.

The V call is TRBV27, the J call TRBJ2-5; D possibly corresponds to TRBD2 (6 bases). Germline values: CDR1 MNHEY, CDR2 SMNVEV (reference sequence). V was trimmed by 3 bases and J by 4 bases, leaving 9 bases between them. The CDR3 consists of 13 residues. For the CDR3, the DNA is TGTGCCAGCAGTTTCATGGGGGGAGAGACCCAGTACTTC. It encodes CASSFMGGETQYF.

The chain employs TRBV18 and TRBJ2-1; 7 bases are shared with TRBD2. The CDR3 consists of 16 residues. Trimming removed 2 bases from V and 6 bases from J; junction bases left unmatched: 10. In germline, CDR1 is KGHSH, CDR2 LQKENI. CDR3 protein: CASSPGGSVPPNEQFF. The CDR3 DNA reads as TGTGCCAGCTCACCAGGCGGGAGTGTCCCCCCCAATGAGCAGTTCTTC.

The V call is TRBV6-6, the J call TRBJ2-2; TRBD2 matches at 7 bases. The J segment lost 1 base and the V segment lost 7 bases, leaving 3 bases of the junction unmatched. Germline V CDR1 and CDR2: MNHNY, SVGAGI (reference sequence). The CDR3 is 14 residues long. DNA for the CDR3: TGTGCCAGCACCTTAGCGGGGAACACCGGGGAGCTGTTTTTT. Its protein product is CASTLAGNTGELFF.

This rearrangement joins TRBV6-5 to TRBJ2-7, with TRBD1 matching 7 bases. With 3 bases clipped from V and 4 bases from J, the junction kept 6 bases outside the gene matches. This CDR3 has 14 amino acids. The V gene's germline CDR1 is MNHEY and CDR2 SVGAGI. In DNA, the CDR3 is TGTGCCAGCAGTTATCTGGGACAGCGATACGAGCAGTACTTC. Its protein product is CASSYLGQRYEQYF.

V and J are TRBV6-1 and TRBJ2-1; 9 nucleotides match TRBD1. CDR1 and CDR2 (germline): MNHNS, SASEGT. V lost 6 bases to trimming and J lost 9 bases; unmatched junction nucleotides: 12. This CDR3 contains 15 residues. The CDR3 DNA is TGTGCCAGCAGGGTACAGGGGGCGAGGGTCCCTGAGCAGTTCTTC. It encodes CASRVQGARVPEQFF.

The genes are TRBV6-6 and TRBJ2-3; D uncertain. The germline CDR1 and CDR2 sequences are MNHNY and SVGAGI (reference sequence). This CDR3 contains 11 residues. Trimming removed 2 bases at V and 15 bases at J, with 12 bases between. As DNA, the CDR3 is TGTGCCAGCAGTTACAACGGACGATTTTATTTT. Its protein product is CASSYNGRFYF.

This rearrangement joins TRBV11-1 to TRBJ2-2; D possibly corresponds to TRBD2 (6 bases). The CDR3 loop spans 15 amino acids. V was pared by 3 bases and J by 5 bases, with 13 bases between. Germline V gene data show CDR1 as SGHAT and CDR2 as FQDESV (reference sequence). DNA for the CDR3: TGTGCCAGCAGCTTCGTGGGAGCGGGTACCGGGGAGCTGTTTTTT. Its translation: CASSFVGAGTGELFF.

V is TRBV28 and J is TRBJ1-5; TRBD1 is a possible D gene (5 bases). The CDR3 covers 14 residues. Germline V CDR1 and CDR2: MDHEN, SYDVKM. V was pared by 4 bases and J by 0 bases, with 7 bases between. The CDR3 spells CASSSTDSNQPQHF. For the CDR3, the DNA is TGTGCCAGCAGTTCGACAGATAGCAATCAGCCCCAGCATTTT.

This chain uses TRBV9 with TRBJ1-3, with D tentatively TRBD1 (5 bases). Germline V CDR1 and CDR2: SGDLS, YYNGEE. V shed 3 bases and J shed 8 bases, with 15 bases lying between them. CDR3 size: 14 residues. The DNA for the CDR3 is TGTGCCAGCAGCGGCCCCTCAGGGTATGACACCATATATTTT. Protein product: CASSGPSGYDTIYF.

This clone was observed a few times. The J gene is TRBJ1-5, the V gene TRBV13, with D perhaps matching TRBD1 (6 bases). The CDR3 sequence is 14 residues long. The V end lost 5 bases, the J end lost 6 bases, and 14 bases lay between the germline ends. Germline V gene lookup returns CDR1 PRHDT and CDR2 FYEKMQ (reference sequence). The CDR3 here is CASSPQGWRQPQHF. The CDR3, as DNA: TGTGCCAGCAGCCCACAGGGATGGCGTCAGCCCCAGCATTTT. The whole variable domain, remainder taken from reference TRBV13 and TRBJ1-5, is AAGVIQSPRHLIKEKRETATLKCYPIPRHDTVYWYQQGPGQDPQFLISFYEKMQSDKGSIPDRFSAQQFSDYHSELNMSSLELGDSALYFCASSPQGWRQPQHFGDGTRLSIL.

This clone has more than one count but fewer than ten. V and J are TRBV10-3 and TRBJ1-4; 7 bases line up with TRBD1. After removal of 11 bases from V and 8 bases from J, the junction contained 11 bases not matched to a gene. This CDR3 is built from 13 residues. Per the germline V gene, CDR1 is ENHRY and CDR2 is SYGVKD. CDR3 sequence reads: CAAQRQGGEKLFF. The CDR3 DNA follows: TGTGCCGCGCAAAGACAGGGAGGAGAAAAACTGTTTTTT.

There are a few counts of this clone. The chain combines TRBV4-2 with TRBJ1-5; the D gene is possibly TRBD1 (6 bases). The CDR3 covers 16 residues. Germline V gene sequence: CDR1 LGHNA, CDR2 YNFKEQ. Trimming left V 1 base short and J 3 bases short, with 13 bases between. The CDR3 loop is CASSQAAGESNQPQHF. Written as DNA, the CDR3 is TGTGCCAGCAGCCAAGCGGCAGGGGAATCCAATCAGCCCCAGCATTTT.

J is TRBJ1-5 and V is TRBV2, with D maybe TRBD1 (6 bases). V was cut by 3 bases and J by 4 bases, with 13 bases left in between. Germline loops: CDR1 SNHLY, CDR2 FYNNEI. The CDR3 sequence is 15 residues long. The chain's CDR3 is CASSDLTGGNQPQHF. For the CDR3, the DNA is TGTGCCAGCAGTGATCTGACAGGTGGTAATCAGCCCCAGCATTTT.

The chain employs TRBV28 and TRBJ2-6; D unclear. This CDR3 region has 12 residues. Trimming pared 10 bases from V and 2 bases from J, leaving 6 bases between. Per germline, CDR1 MDHEN and CDR2 SYDVKM. The CDR3 spells CATSTGANVLTF. CDR3 nucleotides: TGTGCCACCAGCACTGGGGCCAACGTCCTGACTTTC.